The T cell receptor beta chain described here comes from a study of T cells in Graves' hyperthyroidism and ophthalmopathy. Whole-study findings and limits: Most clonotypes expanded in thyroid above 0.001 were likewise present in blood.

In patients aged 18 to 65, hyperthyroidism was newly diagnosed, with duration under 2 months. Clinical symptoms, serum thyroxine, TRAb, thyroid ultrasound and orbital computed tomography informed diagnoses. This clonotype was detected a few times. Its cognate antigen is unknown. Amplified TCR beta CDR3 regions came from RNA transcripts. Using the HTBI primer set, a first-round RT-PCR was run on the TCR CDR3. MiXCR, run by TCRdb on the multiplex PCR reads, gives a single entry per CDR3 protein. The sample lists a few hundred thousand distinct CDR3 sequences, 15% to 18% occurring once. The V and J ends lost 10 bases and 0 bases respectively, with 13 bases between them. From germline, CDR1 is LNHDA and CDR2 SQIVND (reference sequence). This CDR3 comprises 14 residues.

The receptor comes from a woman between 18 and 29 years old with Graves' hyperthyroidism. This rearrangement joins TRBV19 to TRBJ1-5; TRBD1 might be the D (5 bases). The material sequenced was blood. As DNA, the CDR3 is TGTGCCACCCAGAGGGGCTATAGCAATCAGCCCCAGCATTTT. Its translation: CATQRGYSNQPQHF.